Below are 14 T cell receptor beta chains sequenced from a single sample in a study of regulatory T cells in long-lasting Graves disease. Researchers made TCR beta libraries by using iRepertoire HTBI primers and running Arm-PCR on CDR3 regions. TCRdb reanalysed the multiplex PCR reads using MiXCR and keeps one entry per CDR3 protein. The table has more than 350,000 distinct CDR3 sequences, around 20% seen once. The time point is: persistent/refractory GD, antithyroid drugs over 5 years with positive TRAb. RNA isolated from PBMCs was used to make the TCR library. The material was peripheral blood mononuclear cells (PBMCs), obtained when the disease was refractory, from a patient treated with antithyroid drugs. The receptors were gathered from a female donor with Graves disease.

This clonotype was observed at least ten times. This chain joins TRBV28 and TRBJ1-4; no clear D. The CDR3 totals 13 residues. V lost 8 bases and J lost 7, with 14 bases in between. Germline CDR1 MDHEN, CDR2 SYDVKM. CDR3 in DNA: TGTGCCAGCCTGGCCCCACAAGGTGAAAAACTGTTTTTT. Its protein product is CASLAPQGEKLFF.

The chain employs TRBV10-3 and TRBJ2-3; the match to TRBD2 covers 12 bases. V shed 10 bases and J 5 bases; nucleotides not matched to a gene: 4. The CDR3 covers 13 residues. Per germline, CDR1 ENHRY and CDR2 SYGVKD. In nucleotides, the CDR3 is TGTGCCACCAGACTAGCGGGGGAAGATACGCAGTATTTT. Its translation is CATRLAGEDTQYF.

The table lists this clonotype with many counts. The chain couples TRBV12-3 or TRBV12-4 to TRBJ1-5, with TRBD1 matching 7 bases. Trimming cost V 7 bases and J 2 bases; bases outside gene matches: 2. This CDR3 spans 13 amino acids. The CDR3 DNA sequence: TGTGCCAGCACCCAGGGGGGCAATCAGCCCCAGCATTTT. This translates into CASTQGGNQPQHF.

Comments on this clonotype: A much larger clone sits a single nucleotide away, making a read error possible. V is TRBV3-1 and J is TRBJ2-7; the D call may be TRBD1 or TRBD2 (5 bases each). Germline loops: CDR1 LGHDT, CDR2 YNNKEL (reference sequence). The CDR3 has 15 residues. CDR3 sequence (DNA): TGTGCCAGCAGTCGGGGCCTTCCCCCCACCTACGAGCAGTGCTTC. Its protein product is CASSRGLPPTYEQCF.

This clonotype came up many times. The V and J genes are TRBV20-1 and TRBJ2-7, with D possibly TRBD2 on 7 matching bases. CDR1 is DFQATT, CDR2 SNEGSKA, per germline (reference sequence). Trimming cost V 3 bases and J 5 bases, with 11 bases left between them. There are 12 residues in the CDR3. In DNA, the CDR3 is TGCAGTGCTAGTGGGGGGGGCGACGAGCAGTACTTC. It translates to CSASGGGDEQYF.

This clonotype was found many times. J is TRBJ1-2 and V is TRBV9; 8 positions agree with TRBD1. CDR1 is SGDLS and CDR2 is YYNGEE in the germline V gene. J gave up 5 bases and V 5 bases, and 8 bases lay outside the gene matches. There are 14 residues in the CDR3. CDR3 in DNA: TGTGCCAGCAGTACGGACAGGGTCGGGTATGGCTACACCTTC. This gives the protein CASSTDRVGYGYTF.

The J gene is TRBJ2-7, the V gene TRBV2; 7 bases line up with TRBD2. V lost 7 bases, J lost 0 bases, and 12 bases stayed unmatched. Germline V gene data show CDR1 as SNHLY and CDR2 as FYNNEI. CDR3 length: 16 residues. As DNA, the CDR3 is TGTGCCAGCACGTGGCGGGAGAGCTCGAGCTCCTACGAGCAGTACTTC. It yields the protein CASTWRESSSSYEQYF.

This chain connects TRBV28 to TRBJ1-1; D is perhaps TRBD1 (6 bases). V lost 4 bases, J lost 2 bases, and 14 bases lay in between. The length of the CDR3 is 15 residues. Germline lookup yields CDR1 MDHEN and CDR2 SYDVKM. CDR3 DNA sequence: TGTGCCAGCAGTTCCATCGGACAGTTAAACACTGAAGCTTTCTTT. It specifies CASSSIGQLNTEAFF.

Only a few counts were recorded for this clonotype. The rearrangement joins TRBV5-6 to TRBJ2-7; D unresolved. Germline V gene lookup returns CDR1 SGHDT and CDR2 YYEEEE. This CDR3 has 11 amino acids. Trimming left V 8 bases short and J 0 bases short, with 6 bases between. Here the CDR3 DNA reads TGTGCCAGTGGGAACTCCTACGAGCAGTACTTC. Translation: CASGNSYEQYF.

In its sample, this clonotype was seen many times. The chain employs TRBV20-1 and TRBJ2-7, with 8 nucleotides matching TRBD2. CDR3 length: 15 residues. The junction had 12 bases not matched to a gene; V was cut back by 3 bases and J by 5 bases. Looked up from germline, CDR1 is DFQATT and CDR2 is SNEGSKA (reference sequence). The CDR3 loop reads CSASTGGRSGHEQYF. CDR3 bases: TGCAGTGCTAGCACGGGCGGGAGGAGCGGCCACGAGCAGTACTTC.

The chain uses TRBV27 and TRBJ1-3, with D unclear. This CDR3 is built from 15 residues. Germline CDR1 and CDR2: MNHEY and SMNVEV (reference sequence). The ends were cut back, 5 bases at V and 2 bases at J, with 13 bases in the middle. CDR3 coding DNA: TGTGCCAGCAGTCCGTCCGGGAGCCCTGGAAACACCATATATTTT. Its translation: CASSPSGSPGNTIYF.

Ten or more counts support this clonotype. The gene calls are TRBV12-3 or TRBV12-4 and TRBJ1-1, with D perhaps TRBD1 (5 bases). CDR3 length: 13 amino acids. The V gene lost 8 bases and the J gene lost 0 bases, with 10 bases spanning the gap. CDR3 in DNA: TGTGCCAGCGGGGCCGCCATGAACACTGAAGCTTTCTTT. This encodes CASGAAMNTEAFF.

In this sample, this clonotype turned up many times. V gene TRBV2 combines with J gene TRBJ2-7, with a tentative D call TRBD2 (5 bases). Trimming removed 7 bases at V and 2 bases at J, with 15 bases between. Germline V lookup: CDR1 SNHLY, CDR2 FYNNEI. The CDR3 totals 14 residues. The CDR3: CASNEERRAYEQYF. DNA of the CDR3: TGTGCCAGCAACGAGGAGCGGAGAGCCTACGAGCAGTACTTC.

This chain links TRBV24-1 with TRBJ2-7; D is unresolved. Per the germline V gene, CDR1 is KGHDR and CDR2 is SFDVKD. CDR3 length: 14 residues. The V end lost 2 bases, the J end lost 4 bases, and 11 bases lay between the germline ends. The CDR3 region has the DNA TGTGCCACCAGTGATTCTTCCCTCGGGTACGAGCAGTACTTC. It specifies CATSDSSLGYEQYF.